This entry features one T cell receptor beta chain sequence. Its cognate antigen is unknown. V was pared by 5 bases and J by 1 base, with 14 bases between. CDR1 is MNHEY and CDR2 is SVGAGI in the germline V gene. The CDR3 has 15 amino acids. TCRdb's table, derived via immunoSEQ multiplex PCR, lists solely in-frame clones and lacks some. This table has 300,000 to 400,000 clones, about 92% appearing once. This entry comes from a study of Ad26.COV2.S vaccination and SARS-CoV-2 variants. Study results and limitations: In TCR breadth and depth analyses, total T cell responses may have been underestimated. Spike-specific TCR breadth in vaccine recipients exceeded that seen in placebo recipients.

Sequencing was performed on peripheral blood, taken after recovery from COVID-19. V usage is TRBV6-5 and J usage is TRBJ1-1; D gene uncertain. The clonotype was recovered from a human donor who had recovered from COVID-19. The chain's CDR3 is CASSPRGARNTEAFF. In DNA form, the CDR3 reads TGTGCCAGCAGTCCCCGAGGTGCCAGGAACACTGAAGCTTTCTTT.